This TCR beta chain was sequenced for a study of shared T cell receptors in the human thymus. Profiling relied on immunoSEQ multiplex PCR, and the TCRdb table lists in-frame clones only, not all of them. The table shows approximately 660,000 clones, with around 87% occurring only once. The trim removed 4 bases at V and 6 bases at J, leaving 6 bases unmatched. This CDR3 comprises 14 residues. From germline, CDR1 is SGHDN and CDR2 FVKESK. Another study also made use of these data, one on human thymus T cells. That paper adds: Donors were healthy Finnish infants having corrective surgery for congenital heart defects. Thymus tissue was removed during corrective cardiac surgery. There appeared to be biased usage of V and J genes in thymic and blood repertoires. Among unrelated individuals, related research reported thymic repertoires that overlapped highly.

The clonotype comes from a boy in the first two years of life with a congenital heart defect. Sample: thymocytes. The V call is TRBV14, the J call TRBJ1-2, with 9 positions matching TRBD1. CDR3 bases: TGTGCCAGCAGCCCGAGGGGGACAGGGCATGGCTACACCTTC. It translates to CASSPRGTGHGYTF.